These 2 T cell receptor beta chains were all obtained from the same sample, sequenced in a study of T-cell reconstitution after alpha-beta-depleted transplantation in children. Researchers prepared the TCRbeta library using unique molecular identifiers, the study reports. Using its own MiXCR run on the PCR reads, TCRdb lists one record per CDR3 protein. The sample lists around 580,000 distinct CDR3 sequences, roughly a quarter occurring once. Sequencing was performed on PBMCs, taken before TCRalphabeta/CD19-depleted stem cell transplant. The receptor set was obtained from a boy in the first two years of life with Wiskott-Aldrich syndrome, due to receive a stem cell transplant.

The chain couples TRBV5-1 to TRBJ2-3; D gene ambiguous. Trimming cost V 0 bases and J 4 bases, with 15 bases left between them. CDR3 length: 16 residues. Germline CDR1 reads SGHRS; CDR2 reads YFSETQ. Here the CDR3 DNA reads TGCGCCAGCAGCTTGGACGGGCCCTTATTTCCAGATACGCAGTATTTT. This sequence encodes CASSLDGPLFPDTQYF.

This clonotype has a handful of counts. The chain couples TRBV24-1 to TRBJ1-5; D possibly corresponds to TRBD1 (5 bases). Trimming took 6 bases from V and 6 from J, leaving 11 bases between them. This CDR3 contains 13 residues. The germline V gene encodes CDR1 KGHDR and CDR2 SFDVKD. The CDR3 loop reads CATSMGGGQPQHF. The CDR3 bases are TGTGCCACCAGTATGGGGGGAGGTCAGCCCCAGCATTTT.